This T cell receptor beta chain is from a study of cytomegalovirus exposure and HLA in healthy donors. The overall study: Drawn from HLA-typed donors, approximately 85 million unique TCRs were held in an early data release.

The CDR3 contains 15 residues. Germline assignment: CDR1 MNHEY and CDR2 SVGAGI. Trimming removed 1 base from V and 6 bases from J, with 16 bases in between. In its sample, this clone was seen a few times. Unrecorded immune exposure was likely among donors, who were nominally healthy when sampled. Both 60 Vbeta primers and 13 Jbeta primers went into the PCR. TCRdb's table, derived via immunoSEQ multiplex PCR, lists solely in-frame clones and lacks some. The table shows approximately 120,000 clones, with more than 75% occurring only once. The V call is TRBV6-5, the J call TRBJ2-7; D is perhaps TRBD1 (6 bases). The sequence came from a woman aged 55-69 years in good health and CMV-seropositive. Sequencing was performed on PBMCs. For the CDR3, the DNA is TGTGCCAGCAGTTACTTACAGGGAAGAAGGGCCGAGCAGTACTTC. Translated, it gives CASSYLQGRRAEQYF.